This TCR beta chain was documented in a study of immune cell composition in non-small cell lung cancer. Germline CDR1 SGHRS, CDR2 YFSETQ. CDR3 length: 18 amino acids. V was clipped by 0 bases and J by 0 bases; unmatched bases: 7. Measured with immunoSEQ multiplex PCR; TCRdb has only the in-frame clones, and not every one. Here the sample spans approximately 15,000 clones, 65% to 85% being singletons. Findings of the study overall: Tumour-associated clones >0.5% occurred in approximately 31% of adenocarcinomas, less than 80% of squamous. Tumour-reactive clones were not shown to match dominant in vivo tumour clones.

Details on this clone: The antigen remains undetermined.

The origin of this receptor is a human donor with non-small cell lung cancer. The chain links TRBV5-1 to TRBJ2-7, with 12 bases that match TRBD2. Sequenced material: lung tumor tissue. The CDR3 nucleotides are TGCGCCAGCAGCTTGGTTACTAGCGGGAGGTCACGCTCCTACGAGCAGTACTTC. Translation gives CASSLVTSGRSRSYEQYF.